Given below is one T cell receptor (beta chain) in context. A much larger clone lies a single base off, so this may be a read error. The data derive from a study of blood T cells in healthy people across ages. This CDR3 has 17 amino acids. From germline, CDR1 is SGHTA and CDR2 FQGNSA. It was with a sample-barcoded 5' primer and a J-beta primer mix that a second PCR of roughly 7 to 12 cycles was run. TCRdb passed the 5' RACE reads through MiXCR, listing each CDR3 protein once. Of some 1,500,000 distinct CDR3 sequences listed, roughly two fifths were seen once; the top ten hold about 4%. V gene TRBV7-2 combines with J gene TRBJ1-5; D gene uncertain. The origin of this receptor is a woman under 30 in good health. The sample taken for sequencing was blood. The DNA for the CDR3 is TGTGCCAGCAGCCCAACTTCGGCGGGCGGGTTCAATCAGCCCCTGCATTTT. It codes for CASSPTSAGGFNQPLHF.